This TCR beta chain stems from a study of blood T cell repertoires in COVID-19. The participants were between roughly 18 and 89 years old and came from under 25 US areas. Participants reported their clinical history, and cohort assignment relied on those reports. The data were produced by immunoSEQ multiplex PCR, yet TCRdb's version contains in-frame clones alone and is incomplete. Of 110,000 to 150,000 clones listed, roughly 89% are singletons. CDR1 LNHNV and CDR2 YYDKDF come from the germline V gene (reference sequence). The CDR3 spans 15 residues. V was pared by 0 bases and J by 1 base, with 9 bases between.

The TCR originated in a man aged 45-65 years who had recovered from COVID-19. The chain carries TRBV15 and TRBJ1-1; a possible D gene is TRBD1 (5 bases). The sample taken for sequencing was PBMCs or T cells enriched from blood (not recorded which). CDR3 bases: TGTGCCACCAGCAGAGATCGGGGGAGGAACACTGAAGCTTTCTTT. It is translated as CATSRDRGRNTEAFF.